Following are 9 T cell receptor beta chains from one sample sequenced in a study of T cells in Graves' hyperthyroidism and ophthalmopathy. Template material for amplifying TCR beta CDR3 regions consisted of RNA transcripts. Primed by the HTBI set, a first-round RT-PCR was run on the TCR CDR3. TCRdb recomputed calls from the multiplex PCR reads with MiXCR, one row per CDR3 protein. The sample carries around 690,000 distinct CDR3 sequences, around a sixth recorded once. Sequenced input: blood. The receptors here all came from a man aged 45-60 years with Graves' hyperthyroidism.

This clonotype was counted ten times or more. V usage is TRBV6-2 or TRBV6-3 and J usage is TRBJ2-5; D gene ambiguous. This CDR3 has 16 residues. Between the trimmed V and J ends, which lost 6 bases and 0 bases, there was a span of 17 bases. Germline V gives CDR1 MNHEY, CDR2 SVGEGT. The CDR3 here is CASSDQTSPYQETQYF. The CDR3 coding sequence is TGTGCCAGCAGCGATCAGACTTCGCCCTACCAAGAGACCCAGTACTTC.

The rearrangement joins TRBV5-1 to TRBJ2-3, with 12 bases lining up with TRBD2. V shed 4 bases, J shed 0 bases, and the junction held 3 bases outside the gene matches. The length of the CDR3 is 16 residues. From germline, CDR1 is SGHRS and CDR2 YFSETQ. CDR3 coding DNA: TGCGCCAGCAGCAAGACTAGCGGGGGAAGCACAGATACGCAGTATTTT. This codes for CASSKTSGGSTDTQYF.

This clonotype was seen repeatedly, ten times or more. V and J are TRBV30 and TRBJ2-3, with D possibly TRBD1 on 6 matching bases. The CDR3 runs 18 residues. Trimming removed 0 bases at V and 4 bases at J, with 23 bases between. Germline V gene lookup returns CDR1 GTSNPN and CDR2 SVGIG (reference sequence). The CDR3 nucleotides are TGTGCCTGGAGTGTGACCCCGACAGGATACGGTTTATCAGATACGCAGTATTTT. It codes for CAWSVTPTGYGLSDTQYF.

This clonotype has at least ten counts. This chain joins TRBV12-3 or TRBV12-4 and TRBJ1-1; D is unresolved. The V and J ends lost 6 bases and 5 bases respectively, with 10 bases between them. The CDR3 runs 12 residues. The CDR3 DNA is TGTGCCAGCAGCCTCCGCTGGACTGAAGCTTTCTTT. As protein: CASSLRWTEAFF.

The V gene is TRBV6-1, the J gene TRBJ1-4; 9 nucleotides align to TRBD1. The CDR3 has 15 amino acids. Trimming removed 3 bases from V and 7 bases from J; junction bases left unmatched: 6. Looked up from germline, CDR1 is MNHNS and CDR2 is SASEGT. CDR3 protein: CASSEPGQGSEKLFF. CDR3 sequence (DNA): TGTGCCAGCAGTGAGCCGGGACAGGGTTCTGAAAAACTGTTTTTT.

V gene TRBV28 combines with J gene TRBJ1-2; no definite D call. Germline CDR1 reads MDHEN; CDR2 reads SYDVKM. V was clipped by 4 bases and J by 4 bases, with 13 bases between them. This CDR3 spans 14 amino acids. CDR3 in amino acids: CASSSTLTSYGYTF. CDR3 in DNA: TGTGCCAGCAGTTCGACACTTACAAGCTATGGCTACACCTTC.

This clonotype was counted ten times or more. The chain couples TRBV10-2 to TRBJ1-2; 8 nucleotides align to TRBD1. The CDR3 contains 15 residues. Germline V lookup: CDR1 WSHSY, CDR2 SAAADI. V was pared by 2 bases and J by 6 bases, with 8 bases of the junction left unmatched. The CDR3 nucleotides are TGCGCCAGCAGTGAGCACCGGGACAGGCCGGATGGCTACACCTTC. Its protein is CASSEHRDRPDGYTF.

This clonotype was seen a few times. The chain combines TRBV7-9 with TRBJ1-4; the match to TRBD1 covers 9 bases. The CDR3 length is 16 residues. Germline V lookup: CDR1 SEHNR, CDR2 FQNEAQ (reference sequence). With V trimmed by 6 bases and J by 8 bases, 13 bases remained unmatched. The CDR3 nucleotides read TGTGCCAGCAGGTCCCGGGCGGGACAGGGCGACGAAAAACTGTTTTTT. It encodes CASRSRAGQGDEKLFF.

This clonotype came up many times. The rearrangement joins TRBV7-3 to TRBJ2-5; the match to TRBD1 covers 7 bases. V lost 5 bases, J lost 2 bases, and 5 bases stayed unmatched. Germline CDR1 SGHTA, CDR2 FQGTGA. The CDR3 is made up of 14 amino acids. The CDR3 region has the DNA TGTGCCAGCAGCCCCCGGGACAGACAAGAGACCCAGTACTTC. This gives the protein CASSPRDRQETQYF. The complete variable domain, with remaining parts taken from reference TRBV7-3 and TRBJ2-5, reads GAGVSQTPSNKVTEKGKYVELRCDPISGHTALYWYRQSLGQGPEFLIYFQGTGAADDSGLPNDRFFAVRPEGSVSTLKIQRTERGDSAVYLCASSPRDRQETQYFGPGTRLLVL.